This entry lists 21 T cell receptor beta chains sequenced from one sample in a study of OX40 agonist ivuxolimab in advanced cancers. Assay used: immunoSEQ multiplex PCR; TCRdb lists only in-frame clones, some missing. The profile shows 65,000 to 70,000 clones, over 80% of them singletons. Specimen: CD4+ or CD8+ T cells sorted from blood, collected in a trial of the OX40 agonist ivuxolimab. Every receptor here comes from an adult with an advanced solid tumor such as melanoma, head and neck, liver or kidney cancer.

The chain links TRBV5-1 to TRBJ2-3; TRBD2 matches 12 bases. Germline V lookup: CDR1 SGHRS, CDR2 YFSETQ. The CDR3 has 17 residues. J gave up 5 bases and V 0 bases, and 7 bases lay outside the gene matches. CDR3 DNA sequence: TGCGCCAGCAGCTTGGGACTAGCGGGAGTGTTCGGAGATACGCAGTATTTT. This sequence encodes CASSLGLAGVFGDTQYF.

This chain uses TRBV5-1 with TRBJ2-5, with TRBD2 matching over 8 bases. J gave up 3 bases and V 4 bases, and 11 bases lay outside the gene matches. There are 16 residues in the CDR3. In germline, CDR1 is SGHRS, CDR2 YFSETQ. The CDR3 loop is CASSPSKSGSEETQYF. The CDR3 nucleotides read TGCGCCAGCAGCCCATCGAAGAGCGGGAGTGAAGAGACCCAGTACTTC.

The chain carries TRBV7-2 and TRBJ2-3; D gene unclear. Germline CDR1 and CDR2: SGHTA and FQGNSA. V gave up 5 bases and J gave up 1 base, with 10 bases separating them. CDR3 length: 14 amino acids. The CDR3 here is CASSPSWGTDTQYF. As DNA, the CDR3 is TGTGCCAGCAGCCCATCCTGGGGCACAGATACGCAGTATTTT.

This clone was counted once. This chain links TRBV6-5 with TRBJ1-2; D may be TRBD1 (6 bases). Per the germline V gene, CDR1 is MNHEY and CDR2 is SVGAGI. There are 12 residues in the CDR3. With 8 bases removed from V and 3 bases from J, the gap between germline ends came to 10 bases. In nucleotides, the CDR3 is TGTGCCAGCGGGAACAGGGACTATGGCTACACCTTC. It codes for CASGNRDYGYTF.

The rearrangement links TRBV5-6 to TRBJ1-2; the match to TRBD1 covers 10 bases. Germline V gene lookup returns CDR1 SGHDT and CDR2 YYEEEE. This CDR3 has 14 amino acids. V lost 1 base to trimming and J lost 8 bases; unmatched junction nucleotides: 5. CDR3 nucleotides: TGTGCCAGCAGCTTGAGGGACAGGGGTGAGGGCTACACCTTC. Protein sequence: CASSLRDRGEGYTF.

This chain links TRBV5-8 with TRBJ1-5, with D hard to call. Germline V gene sequence: CDR1 SGHTS, CDR2 YDEGEE. The CDR3 consists of 16 residues. V was shortened by 4 bases and J by 1 base, with 15 bases between the two germline ends. As DNA, the CDR3 is TGTGCCAGCAGCCCCAGACCGGGATACAGCAATCAGCCCCAGCATTTT. Amino acids: CASSPRPGYSNQPQHF.

The chain employs TRBV19 and TRBJ1-1; no definite D call. Per germline, CDR1 LNHDA and CDR2 SQIVND (reference sequence). The length of the CDR3 is 13 residues. Deletions cut 6 bases from V and 0 bases from J, with 8 bases between. In nucleotides, the CDR3 is TGTGCCAGTAGCTCCCGATTGAACACTGAAGCTTTCTTT. It is translated as CASSSRLNTEAFF.

The rearrangement joins TRBV28 to TRBJ1-3; tentative D call: TRBD1 (5 bases). This CDR3 has 13 residues. V was pared by 7 bases and J by 4 bases, with 11 bases between. Germline V lookup: CDR1 MDHEN, CDR2 SYDVKM. As DNA, the CDR3 is TGTGCCAGCATCTTGACAGCGGGAAACACCATATATTTT. Translated, it gives CASILTAGNTIYF.

The genes are TRBV7-8 and TRBJ2-3; 7 bases align to TRBD2. CDR1 is SGHVS and CDR2 is FQNEAQ in the germline V gene. J lost 2 bases, V lost 5 bases, and 4 bases had no gene match. CDR3 length: 14 amino acids. CDR3 protein: CASSQRGPTDTQYF. CDR3 bases: TGTGCCAGCAGCCAGCGGGGACCCACAGATACGCAGTATTTT.

The V gene is TRBV11-2, the J gene TRBJ2-7; tentatively, D is TRBD2 (7 bases). This CDR3 has 15 amino acids. Deletions cut 5 bases from V and 1 base from J, with 15 bases between. Germline values: CDR1 SGHAT, CDR2 FQNNGV. This CDR3 reads CASSPTGGASYEQYF. Written as DNA, the CDR3 is TGTGCCAGCAGCCCCACGGGGGGCGCATCCTACGAGCAGTACTTC.

This clone has only one observation. The chain employs TRBV7-2 and TRBJ2-2; 10 nucleotides match TRBD2. V shed 3 bases, J shed 1 base, and the junction held 2 bases outside the gene matches. Germline CDR1 SGHTA, CDR2 FQGNSA. This CDR3 is built from 16 residues. The CDR3 loop reads CASSFRLAGNTGELFF. In nucleotides, the CDR3 is TGTGCCAGCAGCTTTCGACTAGCGGGGAACACCGGGGAGCTGTTTTTT.

The chain couples TRBV6-6 to TRBJ2-5, with unresolved D. The DNA end is a closer match to TRBJ2-7, so the J assignment may be wrong. The CDR3 consists of 12 residues. Germline V gene sequence: CDR1 MNHNY, CDR2 SVGAGI (reference sequence). In DNA, the CDR3 is TGTGCCAGCACCAGTTACTCCTACGAGCAGTACTTC. This translates into CASTSYSYEQYF.

This sequence joins TRBV4-1 and TRBJ2-3; no reliable D call. Per the germline V gene, CDR1 is MGHRA and CDR2 is YSYEKL. V gave up 3 bases and J gave up 2 bases, with 0 bases separating them. The CDR3 loop spans 11 amino acids. The CDR3 sequence is CASSHTDTQYF. CDR3 bases: TGCGCCAGCAGCCACACAGATACGCAGTATTTT.

This sequence joins TRBV2 and TRBJ1-3; D ambiguous. CDR3 size: 15 residues. Germline V gene data show CDR1 as SNHLY and CDR2 as FYNNEI. The germline V and J ends were trimmed by 4 bases and 0 bases, with 10 bases remaining between them. CDR3 nucleotide sequence: TGTGCCAGCAGTGGGACGGCGAGCTCTGGAAACACCATATATTTT. Its protein product is CASSGTASSGNTIYF.

This clone was recorded a few times. The identical CDR3 is also encoded by other nucleotide sequences in the sample. CDR3 in amino acids: CASSLAPGGNNEQFF. The CDR3 DNA is TGCGCCAGCAGCTTGGCTCCAGGAGGTAACAATGAGCAGTTCTTC. The chain links TRBV5-1 to TRBJ2-1; weak D call: TRBD2 (5 bases). V lost 0 bases and J 5 bases, leaving 12 bases between the germline ends. The germline CDR1 and CDR2 sequences are SGHRS and YFSETQ. The CDR3 runs 15 residues.

The sample holds a few counts of this clone. The J gene is TRBJ1-4, the V gene TRBV4-1; D is unresolved. CDR1 and CDR2 from the germline V gene are MGHRA and YSYEKL. V lost 4 bases and J 0 bases, leaving 18 bases between the germline ends. The CDR3 is 18 residues long. The CDR3 sequence: CASSPRVGRFATNEKLFF. DNA for the CDR3: TGCGCCAGCAGCCCCCGGGTAGGGCGCTTTGCAACTAATGAAAAACTGTTTTTT.

V usage is TRBV18 and J usage is TRBJ1-3; TRBD1 might be the D (5 bases). Germline CDR1 and CDR2: KGHSH and LQKENI. The CDR3 runs to 14 residues. V was clipped by 3 bases and J by 5 bases, with 11 bases between them. The CDR3, as DNA: TGTGCCAGCTCACCGGGGACGGCACGAAACACCATATATTTT. It codes for CASSPGTARNTIYF.

This clone was detected only a few times. The J gene is TRBJ1-3, the V gene TRBV28; no reliable D call. V was clipped by 3 bases and J by 0 bases, with 9 bases between them. Germline V gene lookup returns CDR1 MDHEN and CDR2 SYDVKM. The CDR3 totals 15 residues. CDR3 region: CASSLVSLSGNTIYF. The CDR3 DNA is TGTGCCAGCAGTTTGGTGTCCCTCTCTGGAAACACCATATATTTT.

The chain carries TRBV27 and TRBJ2-5; TRBD1 matches at 10 bases. The CDR3 loop spans 13 amino acids. Trimming took 6 bases from V and 4 from J; bases not matched to a gene: 2. Germline V gene sequence: CDR1 MNHEY, CDR2 SMNVEV (reference sequence). The DNA of the CDR3 is TGTGCCAGCAGGGGGACAGGGGCAGAGACCCAGTACTTC. It encodes CASRGTGAETQYF.

The V and J genes are TRBV5-5 and TRBJ2-7; TRBD2 agrees at 8 bases. Germline V gene data show CDR1 as SGHKS and CDR2 as YYEKEE (reference sequence). V lost 0 bases and J lost 7; bases outside the gene matches: 9. The CDR3 extends over 15 amino acids. The CDR3 DNA follows: TGTGCCAGCAGCTTGGTGGGGACTAGACGGGAAGAGCAGTACTTC. Protein sequence: CASSLVGTRREEQYF.

V gene TRBV10-3 combines with J gene TRBJ2-7; 7 bases match TRBD1. The CDR3 is 15 amino acids. Per germline, CDR1 ENHRY and CDR2 SYGVKD. V lost 0 bases to trimming and J lost 4 bases; unmatched junction nucleotides: 6. CDR3 nucleotides: TGTGCCATCAGTGAGTCGAGTAGGGGGCTATACGAGCAGTACGTC. It is translated as CAISESSRGLYEQYV.